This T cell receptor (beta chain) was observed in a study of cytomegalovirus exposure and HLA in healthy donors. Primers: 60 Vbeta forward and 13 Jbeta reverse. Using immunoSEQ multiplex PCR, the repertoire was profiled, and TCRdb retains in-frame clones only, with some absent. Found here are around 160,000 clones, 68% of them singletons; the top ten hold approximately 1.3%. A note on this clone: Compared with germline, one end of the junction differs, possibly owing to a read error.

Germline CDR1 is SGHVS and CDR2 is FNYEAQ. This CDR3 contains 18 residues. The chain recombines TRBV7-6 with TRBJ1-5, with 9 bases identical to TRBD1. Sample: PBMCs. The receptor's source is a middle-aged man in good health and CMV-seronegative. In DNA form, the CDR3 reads TGTGCCAGCAGCCTAGCGGGACAGGGTTCATATAGCAATCAGCCCCAGCATTTT. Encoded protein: CASSLAGQGSYSNQPQHF.